The T cell receptor (beta chain) described here comes from a study of response to subunit inactivated influenza vaccine. The study, taken as a whole, reports: Authors suggested few new T cells are recruited by each seasonal influenza vaccination.

The germline CDR1 and CDR2 sequences are SGHTA and FQGNSA. This CDR3 has 16 residues. Notes on this clonotype: No antigen is known for it. A junction boundary mismatches the germline segment, possibly from a read error.

TCRdb re-analysed the RT-PCR reads in MiXCR, keeping a single row per CDR3 protein. The sample holds about 520,000 distinct CDR3 sequences, around 9.9% seen once. The sample was PBMCs from blood, taken about 40 days after vaccination. The chain joins TRBV7-2 to TRBJ2-3; TRBD2 matches 12 bases. This TCR came from a man aged 45-65 years who received an inactivated influenza vaccine. The CDR3 region has the DNA TGTGCCAGCAGCCTAGCGGGAGGGCCCAGGACAGATACGCAGTATTTT. Amino acids: CASSLAGGPRTDTQYF.